Listed here are 2 T cell receptor beta chains from one sample, sequenced in a study of T cell repertoires in cytomegalovirus infection (dated by TCRdb to about 2019). TCRdb lists the instrument as Illumina HiSeq 1500. The raw public reads went through TCRdb reprocessing: fastp at Q25, MiXCR clone calling, in-frame beta chains kept. Each entry merges the rows of one CDR3 protein and shows their most common DNA and genes. This sample is represented by 270,000 or so distinct CDR3 sequences; about 15% of them were singletons. The leading ten clones occupy over 40% of the sample. The sample consisted of CD8+ T cells from PBMCs. These receptors originate from a human donor in good health (CMV status not recorded). Some clones in this sample may be carry-over from other donors' samples.

This clonotype was counted many times. A read error may produce the germline difference seen at one junction end. V usage is TRBV11-2 and J usage is TRBJ2-3; D ambiguous. This CDR3 has 15 residues. From germline, CDR1 is SGHAT and CDR2 FQNNGV. The CDR3 nucleotides are TGTGCCAGCAACTTAGTCGGACCCTCAGCAGATACGCAGTATTTT. Protein sequence: CASNLVGPSADTQYF.

Comment on this clonotype: The junction differs from germline at one of its ends, possibly a read error. V and J are TRBV19 and TRBJ1-5; D gene ambiguous. The CDR3 has 13 amino acids. The germline gives CDR1 LNHDA, CDR2 SQIVND (reference sequence). CDR3 sequence (DNA): TGTGCCAGTAGTAGGGTGCTGTCAGATATAGCAAATTTT. Translation gives CASSRVLSDIANF.